This T cell receptor beta chain came from a study of low-dose radiotherapy and immunotherapy resistance in tumors. Study-wide background: Every six weeks patients received intravenous ipilimumab 1 mg/kg, and every two weeks they received intravenous nivolumab 240 mg.

V lost 0 bases and J lost 3; bases outside the gene matches: 4. This CDR3 is built from 16 residues. Germline V gene data show CDR1 as SGHVS and CDR2 as FNYEAQ. This clonotype has at least ten counts. Indicated time point: before trial treatment. Both TCRalpha and TCRbeta chains were reverse transcribed with V-gene-specific primers. The authors ran 15 to 20 PCR cycles to amplify TCRs with a constant-region primer and V-primer adapter. mRNA that had been isolated underwent amplification through in vitro transcription. Each CDR3 protein is one row after TCRdb ran MiXCR on the reads. The sample includes 35,000 to 45,000 distinct CDR3 sequences, around a third seen only once; the top ten take roughly 4%.

The source material was PBMCs, sampled before treatment. This clonotype originated in a male donor with gallbladder cancer. V usage is TRBV7-6 and J usage is TRBJ2-2, with TRBD2 matching over 7 bases. CDR3 in amino acids: CASSLAPGGYTGELFF. The CDR3 DNA is TGTGCCAGCAGCTTAGCCCCGGGGGGATACACCGGGGAGCTGTTTTTT.